Below are 17 T cell receptor beta chains sequenced from a single sample in a study of T cell repertoires in cytomegalovirus infection. Each CDR3 protein is one row after TCRdb ran MiXCR on the reads. The table lists a few hundred thousand distinct CDR3 sequences, around 27% of them singletons. The sequencing input was PBMCs. These receptors came from a human donor in good health (CMV status not recorded). Some clones in this sample may be carry-over from other donors' samples.

This clonotype was found a few times. This sequence joins TRBV28 and TRBJ2-7, with a tentative D call TRBD1 (5 bases). Trimming shortened V by 5 bases and J by 3 bases, and 23 bases separated the two germline ends. The length of the CDR3 is 17 residues. Germline CDR1 MDHEN, CDR2 SYDVKM. CDR3 DNA: TGTGCCAGCAGTCCCTTCAGTATTGCGACAGACATCTACGAGCAGTACTTC. Amino acid sequence: CASSPFSIATDIYEQYF.

This chain links TRBV6-2 or TRBV6-3 with TRBJ2-7, with 11 bases lining up with TRBD2. Germline CDR1 and CDR2: MNHEY and SVGEGT. CDR3 size: 16 residues. With 5 bases clipped from V and 2 bases from J, the junction kept 8 bases outside the gene matches. CDR3 sequence (DNA): TGTGCCAGCAGTCAAGACACTAGCGGGGGTACCTACGAGCAGTACTTC. This translates into CASSQDTSGGTYEQYF.

The chain couples TRBV11-2 to TRBJ2-6, with D unclear. CDR1 and CDR2 from the germline V gene are SGHAT and FQNNGV. This CDR3 contains 13 residues. V was clipped by 5 bases and J by 2 bases, with 4 bases between them. CDR3 in DNA: TGTGCCAGCAGCCAGGCTGGGGCCAACGTCCTGACTTTC. Translating gives CASSQAGANVLTF. Full variable domain (missing parts from reference TRBV11-2 and TRBJ2-6): EAGVAQSPRYKIIEKRQSVAFWCNPISGHATLYWYQQILGQGPKLLIQFQNNGVVDDSQLPKDRFSAERLKGVDSTLKIQPAKLEDSAVYLCASSQAGANVLTFGAGSRLTVL.

The genes are TRBV5-4 and TRBJ2-3, with 8 bases that match TRBD1. J gave up 6 bases and V 4 bases, and 16 bases lay outside the gene matches. The CDR3 is made up of 17 amino acids. Per germline, CDR1 SGHNT and CDR2 YYREEE (reference sequence). The CDR3 reads CASSLDEGQALGDTQYF. In DNA, the CDR3 is TGTGCCAGCAGCCTTGATGAGGGACAGGCCCTTGGGGATACGCAGTATTTT.

This clonotype was observed a few times. This chain connects TRBV5-4 to TRBJ1-2; 7 nucleotides line up with TRBD1. Germline V CDR1 and CDR2: SGHNT, YYREEE (reference sequence). This CDR3 contains 14 residues. With 3 bases clipped from V and 0 bases from J, the junction kept 2 bases outside the gene matches. CDR3 residues: CASSWDSANYGYTF. The DNA for the CDR3 is TGTGCCAGCAGCTGGGACAGTGCTAACTATGGCTACACCTTC.

This clonotype has just a few counts. This chain joins TRBV27 and TRBJ1-5; weak D call: TRBD1 (5 bases). This CDR3 spans 13 amino acids. Looked up from germline, CDR1 is MNHEY and CDR2 is SMNVEV (reference sequence). V lost 6 bases to trimming and J lost 1 base, with 7 bases between them. The CDR3 loop is CASSRASNQPQHF. The CDR3 bases are TGTGCCAGCAGCAGGGCAAGCAATCAGCCCCAGCATTTT.

This clonotype came up a few times. V is TRBV7-2 and J is TRBJ2-5; D is uncertain. This CDR3 has 19 amino acids. Germline CDR1 and CDR2: SGHTA and FQGNSA. The germline V and J ends were trimmed by 2 bases and 4 bases, with 26 bases remaining between them. The CDR3 spells CASSLFLRSPSSVRETQYF. Written as DNA, the CDR3 is TGTGCCAGCAGCTTATTTTTGAGGTCCCCTAGTTCTGTCCGAGAGACCCAGTACTTC.

The sample holds a few counts of this clonotype. The CDR3 DNA reads as TGTGCCAGCAGCCAAGGACAGGGGGCGGGGGGCTACACCTTC. Protein: CASSQGQGAGGYTF. The chain employs TRBV7-2 and TRBJ1-2; 11 bases line up with TRBD1. This CDR3 spans 14 amino acids. V lost 5 bases to trimming and J lost 8 bases; unmatched junction nucleotides: 7. Looked up from germline, CDR1 is SGHTA and CDR2 is FQGNSA.

The V and J genes are TRBV14 and TRBJ2-1; D is unresolved. Germline CDR1 is SGHDN and CDR2 is FVKESK. The V and J ends lost 0 bases and 6 bases respectively, with 3 bases between them. The CDR3 extends over 12 amino acids. This CDR3 is CASSQDSNEQFF. In nucleotides, the CDR3 is TGTGCCAGCAGCCAAGATTCCAATGAGCAGTTCTTC.

This clonotype was counted many times. CDR3 sequence: CASSLISLGSGNTIYF. The CDR3 DNA follows: TGTGCCAGCAGTTTAATCTCACTTGGGTCTGGAAACACCATATATTTT. The rearrangement joins TRBV12-3 or TRBV12-4 to TRBJ1-3; D is undetermined. CDR3 length: 16 amino acids. V dropped 2 bases and J dropped 1 base, with 12 bases sitting between them.

The chain is built from TRBV5-1 and TRBJ2-7, with 8 nucleotides matching TRBD1. The CDR3 has 15 residues. Germline assignment: CDR1 SGHRS and CDR2 YFSETQ. Losses at the gene ends were 3 bases for V and 1 base for J; bases not matched to a gene: 6. CDR3 sequence (DNA): TGCGCCAGCAGCTCCGGACAGGGATATTCCTACGAGCAGTACTTC. Translated, it gives CASSSGQGYSYEQYF.

The chain carries TRBV5-6 and TRBJ1-2, with D possibly matching TRBD1 (5 bases). This CDR3 spans 15 amino acids. Germline lookup yields CDR1 SGHDT and CDR2 YYEEEE. V was pared by 0 bases and J by 2 bases, with 11 bases between. The CDR3 DNA follows: TGTGCCAGCAGCTTGGCCCGACACAGGAACTATGGCTACACCTTC. Translating gives CASSLARHRNYGYTF.

Concerning this clonotype itself: This could be a read error, since a much larger clone is one nucleotide away. This CDR3 is CASSSGFEEQFF. CDR3 DNA sequence: TGTGCCAGCAGCTCCGGCTTTGAGGAGCAGTTCTTC. This chain connects TRBV7-2 to TRBJ2-1; D is ambiguous. V lost 4 bases and J 10 bases, leaving 11 bases between the germline ends. Germline CDR1 and CDR2: SGHTA and FQGNSA. CDR3 size: 12 residues.

This clonotype came up a few times. The rearrangement joins TRBV6-6 to TRBJ2-7; D is unclear. V was trimmed by 6 bases and J by 0 bases, leaving 21 bases between them. There are 17 residues in the CDR3. CDR1 is MNHNY, CDR2 SVGAGI, per germline (reference sequence). CDR3 loop: CASSHSSPSASSYEQYF. The CDR3 DNA is TGTGCCAGCAGCCACTCGTCCCCCTCCGCAAGCTCCTACGAGCAGTACTTC.

The chain links TRBV19 to TRBJ2-1; D possibly corresponds to TRBD2 (6 bases). Trimming pared 4 bases from V and 7 bases from J, leaving 17 bases between. Looked up from germline, CDR1 is LNHDA and CDR2 is SQIVND (reference sequence). The CDR3 loop spans 15 amino acids. The CDR3 bases are TGTGCCAGTAGTACCCCCGGGACTGTGTCGAATGAGCAGTTCTTC. Amino acid sequence: CASSTPGTVSNEQFF.

The chain recombines TRBV24-1 with TRBJ2-3; 8 positions agree with TRBD2. The CDR3 loop spans 14 amino acids. V gave up 11 bases and J gave up 2 bases; unmatched junction bases: 8. CDR1 is KGHDR and CDR2 is SFDVKD in the germline V gene. The CDR3 sequence: CAIGGESVTDTQYF. In DNA, the CDR3 is TGTGCCATCGGGGGGGAGTCCGTCACAGATACGCAGTATTTT.

V usage is TRBV4-1 and J usage is TRBJ2-5; no clear D gene. CDR1 and CDR2 from the germline V gene are MGHRA and YSYEKL. V shed 0 bases and J shed 5 bases, with 7 bases lying between them. The length of the CDR3 is 13 residues. The CDR3 DNA reads as TGCGCCAGCAGCCAAGAGAATTCGGAGACCCAGTACTTC. This translates into CASSQENSETQYF.